The source of this TCR beta chain is a study of T cells after yellow fever vaccination. Whole-study findings and limits: Though weaker, the secondary response peaked faster, on day 5 versus 15.

TCRdb reprocessed the 5' RACE reads via MiXCR and lists one record per CDR3 protein. The sample consists of some 240,000 distinct CDR3 sequences, around 5.3% of them appearing once. Concerning this clonotype: Antigen unknown.

The CDR3 is made up of 14 amino acids. The V gene lost 2 bases and the J gene lost 5 bases, with 12 bases spanning the gap. Germline assignment: CDR1 LGHNA and CDR2 YNFKEQ. The sequence derives from a man aged 18-30 years who received the YFV17D yellow fever vaccine. Source: CD4+ T cells sorted from PBMCs, taken on the day of the yellow fever booster vaccination. The gene calls are TRBV4-2 and TRBJ2-5; D may be TRBD1 (6 bases). This CDR3 reads CASSQQTGSETQYF. CDR3 in DNA: TGTGCCAGCAGCCAACAAACAGGGTCGGAGACCCAGTACTTC.